This TCR beta chain was observed in a study of cytomegalovirus exposure and HLA in healthy donors. The PCR employed 60 Vbeta primers together with 13 Jbeta primers. Only in-frame clones appear in the TCRdb table, and some are missing; sequencing was by immunoSEQ multiplex PCR. In the table there are more than 150,000 clones, 65% to 85% of which are singletons. Findings of the study overall: Later on, analysis showed that most CMV-associated TCR beta chains appeared to be HLA-restricted. V- and J-gene trimming of TCR beta was linked (in a later analysis) to a missense DCLRE1C variant. Judged likely to be a sequencing artifact was a cluster of highly shared sequence variants.

The germline V gene has CDR1 WSHSY and CDR2 SAAADI. This CDR3 contains 13 residues. Of note for this clone: The antigen remains unidentified. Relative to the germline gene, one junction end is altered; a read error may explain this.

The TCR originated in a woman in her twenties or thirties in good health and CMV-seropositive. The chain joins TRBV10-2 to TRBJ1-2, with a weak D call TRBD1 (6 bases). Sequences were obtained from PBMCs. In DNA, the CDR3 is TGCGCCAGCCGTGATCAGGGGTATCATGGCTACACCTTC. As protein: CASRDQGYHGYTF.